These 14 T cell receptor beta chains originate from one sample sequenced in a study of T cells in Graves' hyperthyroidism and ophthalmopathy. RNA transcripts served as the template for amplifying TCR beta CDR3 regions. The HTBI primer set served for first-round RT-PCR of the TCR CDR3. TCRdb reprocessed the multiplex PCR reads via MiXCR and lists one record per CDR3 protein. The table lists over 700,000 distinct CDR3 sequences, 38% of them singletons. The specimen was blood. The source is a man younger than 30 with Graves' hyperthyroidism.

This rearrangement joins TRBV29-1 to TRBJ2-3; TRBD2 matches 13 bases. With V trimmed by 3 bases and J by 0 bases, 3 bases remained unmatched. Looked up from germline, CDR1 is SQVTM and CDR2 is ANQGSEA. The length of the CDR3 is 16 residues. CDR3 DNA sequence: TGCAGCGTTGAGGGGACTAGCGGGGCTAGCACAGATACGCAGTATTTT. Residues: CSVEGTSGASTDTQYF.

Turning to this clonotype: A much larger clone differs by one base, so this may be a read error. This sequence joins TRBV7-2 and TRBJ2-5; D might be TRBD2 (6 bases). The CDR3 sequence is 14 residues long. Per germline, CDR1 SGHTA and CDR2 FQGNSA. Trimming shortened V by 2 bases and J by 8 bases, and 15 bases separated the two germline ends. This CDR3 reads CASSLHSRGNTQYF. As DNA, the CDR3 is TGTGCCAGCAGCTTACACTCGCGGGGTAATACCCAGTACTTC. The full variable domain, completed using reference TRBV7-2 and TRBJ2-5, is GAGVSQSPSNKVTEKGKDVELRCDPISGHTALYWYRQSLGQGLEFLIYFQGNSAPDKSGLPSDRFSAERTGGSVSTLTIQRTQQEDSAVYLCASSLHSRGNTQYFGPGTRLLVL.

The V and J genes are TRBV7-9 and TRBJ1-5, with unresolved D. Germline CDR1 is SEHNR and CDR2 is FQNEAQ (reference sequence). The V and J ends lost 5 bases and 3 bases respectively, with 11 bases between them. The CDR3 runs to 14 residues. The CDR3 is CASSEGPNNQPQHF. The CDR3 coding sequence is TGTGCCAGCAGCGAGGGCCCAAACAATCAGCCCCAGCATTTT.

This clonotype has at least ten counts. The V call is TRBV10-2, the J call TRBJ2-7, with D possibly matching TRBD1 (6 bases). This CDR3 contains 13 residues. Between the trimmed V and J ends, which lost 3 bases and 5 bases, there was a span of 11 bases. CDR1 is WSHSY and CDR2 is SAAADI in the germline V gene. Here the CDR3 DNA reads TGCGCCAGCAGTGATCTTGGGGGCGACGAGCAGTACTTC. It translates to CASSDLGGDEQYF.

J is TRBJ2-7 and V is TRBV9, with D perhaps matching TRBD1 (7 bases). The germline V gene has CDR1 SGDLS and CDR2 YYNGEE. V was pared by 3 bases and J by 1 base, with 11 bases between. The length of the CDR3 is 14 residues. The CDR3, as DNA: TGTGCCAGCAGCGCGGAGGGACAGTCCTACGAGCAGTACTTC. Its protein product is CASSAEGQSYEQYF. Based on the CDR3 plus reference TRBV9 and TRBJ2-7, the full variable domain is DSGVTQTPKHLITATGQRVTLRCSPRSGDLSVYWYQQSLDQGLQFLIQYYNGEERAKGNILERFSAQQFPDLHSELNLSSLELGDSALYFCASSAEGQSYEQYFGPGTRLTVT.

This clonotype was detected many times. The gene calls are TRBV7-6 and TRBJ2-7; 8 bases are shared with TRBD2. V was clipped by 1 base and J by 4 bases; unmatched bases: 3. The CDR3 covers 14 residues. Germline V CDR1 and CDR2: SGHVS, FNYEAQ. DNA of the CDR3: TGTGCCAGCAGCTTAGGGCGGGGGGAGTACGAGCAGTACTTC. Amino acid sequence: CASSLGRGEYEQYF.

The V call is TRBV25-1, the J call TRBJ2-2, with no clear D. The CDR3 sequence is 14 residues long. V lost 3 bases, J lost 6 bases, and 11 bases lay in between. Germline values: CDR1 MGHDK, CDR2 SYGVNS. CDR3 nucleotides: TGTGCCAGCAGTGATTATCCAGATTCCGGGGAGCTGTTTTTT. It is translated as CASSDYPDSGELFF.

The CDR3 DNA sequence: TGTGCCATCAGTGCCAGCCCCTACGAGGGGCCGAATTCACCCCTCCACTTT. It is translated as CAISASPYEGPNSPLHF. This chain links TRBV10-3 with TRBJ1-6; D perhaps matches TRBD1 (5 bases). V was shortened by 4 bases and J by 7 bases, with 20 bases between the two germline ends. This CDR3 has 17 residues. Germline V gives CDR1 ENHRY, CDR2 SYGVKD.

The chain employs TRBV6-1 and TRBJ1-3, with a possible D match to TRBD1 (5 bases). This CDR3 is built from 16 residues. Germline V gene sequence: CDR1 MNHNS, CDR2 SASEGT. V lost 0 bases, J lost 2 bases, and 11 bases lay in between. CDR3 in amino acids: CASSEALPGTGNTIYF. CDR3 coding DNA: TGTGCCAGCAGTGAAGCTCTGCCAGGGACTGGAAACACCATATATTTT.

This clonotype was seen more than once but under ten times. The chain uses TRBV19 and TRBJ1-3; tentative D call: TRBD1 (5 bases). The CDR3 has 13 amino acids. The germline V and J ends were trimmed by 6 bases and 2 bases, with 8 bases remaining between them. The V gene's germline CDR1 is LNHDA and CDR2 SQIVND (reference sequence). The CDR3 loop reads CASRQTAGNTIYF. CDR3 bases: TGTGCCAGTAGGCAGACAGCTGGAAACACCATATATTTT.

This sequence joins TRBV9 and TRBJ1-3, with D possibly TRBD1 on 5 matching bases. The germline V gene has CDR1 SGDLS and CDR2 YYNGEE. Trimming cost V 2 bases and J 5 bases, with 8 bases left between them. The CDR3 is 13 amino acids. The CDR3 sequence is CASSVGHRNTIYF. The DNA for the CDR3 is TGTGCCAGCAGCGTTGGACATCGAAACACCATATATTTT.

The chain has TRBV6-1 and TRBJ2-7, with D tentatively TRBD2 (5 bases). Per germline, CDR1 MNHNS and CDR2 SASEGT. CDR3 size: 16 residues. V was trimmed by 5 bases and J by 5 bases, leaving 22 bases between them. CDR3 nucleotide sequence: TGTGCCAGCAGTCTTTCACACACGGGAATGTTCGACGAGCAGTACTTC. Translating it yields CASSLSHTGMFDEQYF.

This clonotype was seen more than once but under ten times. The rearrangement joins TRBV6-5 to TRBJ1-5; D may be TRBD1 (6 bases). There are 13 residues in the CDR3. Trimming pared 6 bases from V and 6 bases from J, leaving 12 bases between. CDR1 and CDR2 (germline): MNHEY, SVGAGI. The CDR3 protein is CASSRWGAQPQHF. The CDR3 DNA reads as TGTGCCAGCAGCCGCTGGGGGGCTCAGCCCCAGCATTTT.

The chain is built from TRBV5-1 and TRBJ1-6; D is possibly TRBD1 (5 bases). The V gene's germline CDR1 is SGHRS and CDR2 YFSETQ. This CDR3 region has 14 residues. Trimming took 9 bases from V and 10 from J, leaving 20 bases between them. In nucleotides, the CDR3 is TGCGCCATCAGGTTGATCCGCGGGGACTCACCCCTCCACTTT. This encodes CAIRLIRGDSPLHF.